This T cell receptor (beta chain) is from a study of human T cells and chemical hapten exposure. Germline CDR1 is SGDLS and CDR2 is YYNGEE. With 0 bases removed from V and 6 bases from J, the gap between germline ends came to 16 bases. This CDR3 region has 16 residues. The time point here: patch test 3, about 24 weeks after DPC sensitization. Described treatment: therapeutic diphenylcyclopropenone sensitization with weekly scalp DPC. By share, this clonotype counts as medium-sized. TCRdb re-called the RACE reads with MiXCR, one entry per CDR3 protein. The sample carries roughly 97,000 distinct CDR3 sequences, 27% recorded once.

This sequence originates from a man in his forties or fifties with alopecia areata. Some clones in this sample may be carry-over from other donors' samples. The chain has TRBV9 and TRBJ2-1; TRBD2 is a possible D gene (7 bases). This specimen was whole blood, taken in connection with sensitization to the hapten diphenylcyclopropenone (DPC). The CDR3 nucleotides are TGTGCCAGCAGCGTAGAAGGAGAGGGAGGGGGCAATGAGCAGTTCTTC. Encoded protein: CASSVEGEGGGNEQFF.